These T cell receptor beta chains were read from a single sample in a study of cytomegalovirus exposure and HLA in healthy donors. Method: immunoSEQ multiplex PCR; TCRdb's copy keeps in-frame clones and lacks some. This sample yields more than 200,000 clones, of which more than 75% are seen a single time; roughly 6% belongs to the top ten. The sample taken for sequencing was PBMCs. The source is a man aged 35-49 years in good health and CMV-seropositive. Each CDR3 is given with its conserved first and last residue. The D gene is left open where the match is weak. The size entry is marked missing in some rows and otherwise reads once, few, many or a size class.

v_call	clone_size	cdr3_length	d_call	j_call	cdr3_aa	cdr3_nt
TRBV5-1	-	15	-	TRBJ2-3	CASSLGRDKTDTQYF	TGCGCCAGCAGCTTGGGCCGGGACAAGACAGATACGCAGTATTTT
TRBV7-9	-	14	TRBD1	TRBJ1-2	CASSPGTVSYGYTF	TGTGCCAGCAGCCCGGGGACAGTCTCTTATGGCTACACCTTC
TRBV6-6	-	16	TRBD1	TRBJ2-1	CASSSRTGSSYNEQFF	TGTGCCAGCAGTTCTAGGACAGGGAGCTCCTACAATGAGCAGTTCTTC
TRBV6-1	once	12	-	TRBJ1-2	CASTTTSGVCTF	TGTGCCAGCACCACTACATCGGGGGTTTGCACCTTC
TRBV7-6	-	16	TRBD2	TRBJ2-1	CASSLEASGRGGEQFF	TGTGCCAGCAGCTTAGAGGCTAGCGGGAGGGGGGGTGAGCAGTTCTTC
TRBV19	-	15	-	TRBJ1-5	CASRWGTSSNQPQHF	TGTGCCAGTAGATGGGGGACTTCGAGCAATCAGCCCCAGCATTTT
TRBV6-5	-	14	-	TRBJ2-1	CASSSEGGSHEQFF	TGTGCCAGCAGTTCGGAAGGAGGCTCGCATGAGCAGTTCTTC
TRBV7-3	-	14	-	TRBJ2-2	CASSLTRETGELFF	TGTGCCAGCTCGCTAACCCGGGAAACCGGGGAGCTGTTTTTT
TRBV2	-	16	TRBD2	TRBJ2-2	CASTSGLAGYTGELFF	TGTGCCAGCACCTCGGGACTAGCGGGTTACACCGGGGAGCTGTTTTTT
TRBV11-2	once	14	TRBD1	TRBJ1-1	CASSSTGTGRKAFF	TGTGCCAGCAGCTCGACTGGGACAGGGCGTAAAGCTTTCTTT
TRBV9	-	13	TRBD1	TRBJ1-2	CASSVAGGYGYTF	TGTGCCAGCAGCGTAGCAGGGGGCTATGGCTACACCTTC
TRBV18	-	15	-	TRBJ2-1	CASSLDKTPSNEQFF	TGTGCCAGCTCACTCGACAAGACCCCAAGCAATGAGCAGTTCTTC
TRBV5-1	-	14	-	TRBJ2-5	CASSPRTDSKTQYF	TGCGCCAGCAGCCCTCGGACAGATTCGAAGACCCAGTACTTC
TRBV7-9	-	14	-	TRBJ1-1	CASSPTGQNTEAFF	TGTGCCAGCAGCCCGACAGGACAGAACACTGAAGCTTTCTTT
TRBV5-4	once	17	TRBD1	TRBJ1-5	CASTGYPRGYGNQPQHF	TGTGCCAGCACCGGATACCCCAGGGGGTATGGCAATCAGCCCCAGCATTTT
TRBV5-1	-	14	TRBD2	TRBJ2-1	CASSLEGRDNEQFF	TGCGCCAGCAGCTTAGAAGGGAGGGACAATGAGCAGTTCTTC
TRBV29-1	-	10	-	TRBJ1-1	CSVAGGVAFF	TGCAGCGTTGCGGGGGGGGTAGCTTTCTTT
TRBV19	-	15	TRBD1	TRBJ1-4	CASSLYQGANEKLFF	TGTGCCAGTAGTCTTTATCAGGGGGCAAATGAAAAACTGTTTTTT
TRBV27	-	14	-	TRBJ1-1	CASSVQALNTEAFF	TGTGCCAGCAGTGTTCAGGCCTTGAACACTGAAGCTTTCTTT
TRBV9	-	16	TRBD1	TRBJ2-1	CASSVSPGTGDNEQFF	TGTGCCAGCAGCGTCTCCCCCGGGACAGGGGACAATGAGCAGTTCTTC
TRBV5-6	once	14	-	TRBJ2-3	CASSPEVFTDTQYF	TGTGCCAGCAGCCCAGAGGTCTTCACAGATACGCAGTATTTT
TRBV5-1	-	16	TRBD2	TRBJ2-1	CASSLVGSGLYNEQFF	TGCGCCAGCAGCTTGGTCGGTAGCGGGCTCTACAATGAGCAGTTCTTC
TRBV18	-	16	-	TRBJ1-3	CASSPHPGTSGNTIYF	TGTGCCAGCTCACCACACCCGGGGACAAGTGGAAACACCATATATTTT
TRBV7-7	few	15	TRBD1	TRBJ2-5	CASSSEGTGQETQYF	TGTGCTAGCAGCTCAGAAGGGACAGGTCAAGAGACCCAGTACTTC
TRBV5-6	-	14	TRBD1	TRBJ1-2	CASRTGGAGYGYTF	TGTGCCAGCCGGACAGGGGGCGCAGGCTATGGCTACACCTTC
TRBV5-1	-	15	TRBD1	TRBJ2-5	CASSLDRGPQETQYF	TGCGCCAGCAGCTTGGACAGGGGGCCCCAAGAGACCCAGTACTTC
TRBV18	once	19	TRBD1	TRBJ1-2	CASSSLGPGTGGVNYGYTF	TGTGCCAGCTCGTCCCTGGGGCCTGGGACAGGGGGCGTGAACTATGGCTACACCTTC
TRBV5-1	-	14	TRBD1	TRBJ1-2	CASSPAQGGGGYTF	TGCGCCAGCAGCCCGGCCCAGGGGGGCGGAGGCTACACCTTC
TRBV18	-	14	TRBD2	TRBJ2-7	CASSAGVESYEQYF	TGTGCCAGCTCAGCGGGGGTAGAATCCTACGAGCAGTACTTC
TRBV27	-	15	TRBD1	TRBJ2-2	CASRVTGVNTGELFF	TGTGCCAGCAGGGTTACAGGGGTGAACACCGGGGAGCTGTTTTTT
TRBV13	-	17	-	TRBJ1-3	CASSLARTDRSGNTIYF	TGTGCCAGCAGCTTAGCCCGGACAGATCGCTCTGGAAACACCATATATTTT